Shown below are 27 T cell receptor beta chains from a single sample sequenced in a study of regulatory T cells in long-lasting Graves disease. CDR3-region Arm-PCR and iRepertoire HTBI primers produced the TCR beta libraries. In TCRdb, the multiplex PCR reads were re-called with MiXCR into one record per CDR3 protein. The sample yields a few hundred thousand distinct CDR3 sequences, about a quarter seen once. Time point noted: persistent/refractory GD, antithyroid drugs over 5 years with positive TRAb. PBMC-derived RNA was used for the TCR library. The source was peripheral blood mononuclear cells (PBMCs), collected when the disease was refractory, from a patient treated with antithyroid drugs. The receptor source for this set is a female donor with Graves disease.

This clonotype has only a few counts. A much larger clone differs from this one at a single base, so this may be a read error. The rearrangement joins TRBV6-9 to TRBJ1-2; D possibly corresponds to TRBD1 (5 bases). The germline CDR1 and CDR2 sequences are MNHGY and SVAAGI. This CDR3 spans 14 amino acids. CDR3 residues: CASSYGTRGYGHTF. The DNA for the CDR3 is TGTGCCAGCAGTTACGGGACTCGGGGCTATGGCCACACCTTC.

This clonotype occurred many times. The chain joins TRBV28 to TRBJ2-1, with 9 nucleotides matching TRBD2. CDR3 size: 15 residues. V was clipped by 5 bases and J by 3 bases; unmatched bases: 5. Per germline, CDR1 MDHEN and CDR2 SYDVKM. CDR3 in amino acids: CASSGSGRDYNEQFF. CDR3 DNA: TGTGCCAGCAGTGGTAGCGGGAGAGACTACAATGAGCAGTTCTTC.

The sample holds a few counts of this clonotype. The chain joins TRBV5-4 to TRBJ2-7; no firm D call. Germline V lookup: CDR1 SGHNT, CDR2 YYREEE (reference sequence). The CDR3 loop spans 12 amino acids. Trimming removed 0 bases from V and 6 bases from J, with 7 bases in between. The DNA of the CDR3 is TGTGCCAGCAGCTTGGTGAATGGCGAGCAGTACTTC. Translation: CASSLVNGEQYF.

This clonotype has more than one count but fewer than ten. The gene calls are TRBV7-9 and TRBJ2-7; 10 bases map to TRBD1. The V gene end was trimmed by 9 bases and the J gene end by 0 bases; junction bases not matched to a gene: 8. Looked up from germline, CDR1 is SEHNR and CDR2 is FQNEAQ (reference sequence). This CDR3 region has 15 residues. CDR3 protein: CASIADRGLSYEQYF. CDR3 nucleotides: TGTGCCAGTATCGCAGACAGGGGGCTCTCCTACGAGCAGTACTTC.

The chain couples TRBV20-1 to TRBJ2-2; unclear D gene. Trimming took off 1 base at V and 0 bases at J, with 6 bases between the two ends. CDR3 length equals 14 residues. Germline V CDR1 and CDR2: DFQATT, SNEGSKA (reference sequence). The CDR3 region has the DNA TGCAGTGCTAGAGCCGACCCGAACACCGGGGAGCTGTTTTTT. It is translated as CSARADPNTGELFF.

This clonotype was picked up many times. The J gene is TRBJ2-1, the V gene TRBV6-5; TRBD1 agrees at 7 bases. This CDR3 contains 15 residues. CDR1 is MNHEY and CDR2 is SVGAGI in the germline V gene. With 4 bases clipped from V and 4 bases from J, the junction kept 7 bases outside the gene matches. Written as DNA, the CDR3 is TGTGCCAGCAGTTTAAACAGGGGAAGATACAATGAGCAGTTCTTC. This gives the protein CASSLNRGRYNEQFF.

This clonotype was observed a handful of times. Here the CDR3 DNA reads TGTGCCAGCAGCCCACCGGGACAGCTTTTTAGGGTGCCCCAGCATTTT. Protein sequence: CASSPPGQLFRVPQHF. The gene calls are TRBV5-8 and TRBJ1-5, with 7 bases fitting TRBD1. CDR3 length: 16 residues. V shed 4 bases, J shed 9 bases, and the junction held 16 bases outside the gene matches. CDR1 SGHTS and CDR2 YDEGEE come from the germline V gene.

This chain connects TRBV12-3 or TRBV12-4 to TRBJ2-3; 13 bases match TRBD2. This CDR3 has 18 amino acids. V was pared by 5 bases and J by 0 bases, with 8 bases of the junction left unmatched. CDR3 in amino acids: CASSLLRTSGGSTDTQYF. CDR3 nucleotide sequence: TGTGCCAGCAGTCTACTGAGGACTAGCGGGGGTAGCACAGATACGCAGTATTTT.

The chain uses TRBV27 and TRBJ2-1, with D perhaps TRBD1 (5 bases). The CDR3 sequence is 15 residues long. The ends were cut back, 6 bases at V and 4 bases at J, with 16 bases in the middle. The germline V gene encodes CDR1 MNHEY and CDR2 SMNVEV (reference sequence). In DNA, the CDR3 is TGTGCCAGCAGGCCGTCCTGGGGCGGATACAATGAGCAGTTCTTC. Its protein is CASRPSWGGYNEQFF.

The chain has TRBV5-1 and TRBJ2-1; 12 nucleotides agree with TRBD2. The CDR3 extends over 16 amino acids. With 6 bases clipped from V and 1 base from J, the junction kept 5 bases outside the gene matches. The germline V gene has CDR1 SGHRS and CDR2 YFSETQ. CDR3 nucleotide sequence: TGCGCCAGCACCGGGACTAGCGGGTTATCCTACAATGAGCAGTTCTTC. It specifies CASTGTSGLSYNEQFF.

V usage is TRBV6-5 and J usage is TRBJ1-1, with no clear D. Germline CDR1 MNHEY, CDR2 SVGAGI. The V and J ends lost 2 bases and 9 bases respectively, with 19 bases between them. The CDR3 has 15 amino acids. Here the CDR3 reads CASSYISARPSQAFF. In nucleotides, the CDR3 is TGTGCCAGCAGTTACATATCCGCAAGGCCTTCCCAAGCTTTCTTT.

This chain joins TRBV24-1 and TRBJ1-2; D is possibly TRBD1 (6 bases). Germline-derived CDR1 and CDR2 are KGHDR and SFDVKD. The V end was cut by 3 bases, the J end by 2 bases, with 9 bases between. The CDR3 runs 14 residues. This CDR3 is CATSDPGHNYGYTF. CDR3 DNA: TGTGCCACCAGTGATCCGGGACACAACTATGGCTACACCTTC.

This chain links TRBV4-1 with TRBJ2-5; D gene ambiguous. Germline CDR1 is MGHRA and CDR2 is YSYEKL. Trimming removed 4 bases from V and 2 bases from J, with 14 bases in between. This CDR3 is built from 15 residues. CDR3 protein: CASSRMYAGQETQYF. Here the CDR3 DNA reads TGCGCCAGCAGCCGAATGTATGCAGGTCAAGAGACCCAGTACTTC.

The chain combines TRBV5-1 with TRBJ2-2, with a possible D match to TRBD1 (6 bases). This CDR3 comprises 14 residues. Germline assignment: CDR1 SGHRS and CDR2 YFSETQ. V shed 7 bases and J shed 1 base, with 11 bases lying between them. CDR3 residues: CASGYRENTGELFF. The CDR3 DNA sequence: TGCGCCAGCGGATACAGGGAGAACACCGGGGAGCTGTTTTTT.

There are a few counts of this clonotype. The CDR3 here is CASSYSREETQYF. In DNA, the CDR3 is TGTGCCAGCAGTTACTCTAGGGAAGAGACCCAGTACTTC. The chain joins TRBV6-5 to TRBJ2-5; D gene ambiguous. Per germline, CDR1 MNHEY and CDR2 SVGAGI. The CDR3 length is 13 residues. V lost 0 bases, J lost 3 bases, and 5 bases lay in between.

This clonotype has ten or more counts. The CDR3 region has the DNA TGTGCCAGCAGTGACGCCAATCAGCCCCAGCATTTT. This sequence encodes CASSDANQPQHF. This rearrangement joins TRBV2 to TRBJ1-5; D unresolved. V was clipped by 3 bases and J by 3 bases, with 3 bases between them. The germline V gene encodes CDR1 SNHLY and CDR2 FYNNEI. This CDR3 spans 12 amino acids.

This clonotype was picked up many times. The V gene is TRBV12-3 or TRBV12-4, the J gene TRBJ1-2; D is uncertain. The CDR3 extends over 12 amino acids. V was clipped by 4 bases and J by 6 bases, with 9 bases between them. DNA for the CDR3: TGTGCCAGCAGTTCGAACCGCCATGGCTACACCTTC. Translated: CASSSNRHGYTF.

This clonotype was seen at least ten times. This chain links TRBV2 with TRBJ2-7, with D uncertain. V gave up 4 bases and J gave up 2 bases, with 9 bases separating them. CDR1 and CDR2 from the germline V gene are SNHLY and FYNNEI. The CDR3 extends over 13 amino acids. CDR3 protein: CASSVLETYEQYF. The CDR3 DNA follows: TGTGCCAGCAGTGTTCTGGAAACCTACGAGCAGTACTTC.

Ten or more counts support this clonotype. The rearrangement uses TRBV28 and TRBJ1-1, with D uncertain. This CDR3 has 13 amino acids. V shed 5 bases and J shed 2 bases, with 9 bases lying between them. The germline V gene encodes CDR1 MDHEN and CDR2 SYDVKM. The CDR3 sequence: CASSPVGNTEAFF. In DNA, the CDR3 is TGTGCCAGCAGTCCAGTGGGAAACACTGAAGCTTTCTTT.

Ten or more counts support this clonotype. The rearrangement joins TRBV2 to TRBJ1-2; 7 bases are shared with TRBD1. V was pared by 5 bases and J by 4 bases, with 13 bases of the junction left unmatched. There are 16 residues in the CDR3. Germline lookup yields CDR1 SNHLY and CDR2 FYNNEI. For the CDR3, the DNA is TGTGCCAGCAGTTCGGACACAGGGGCGGTTAGCTATGGCTACACCTTC. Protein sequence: CASSSDTGAVSYGYTF.

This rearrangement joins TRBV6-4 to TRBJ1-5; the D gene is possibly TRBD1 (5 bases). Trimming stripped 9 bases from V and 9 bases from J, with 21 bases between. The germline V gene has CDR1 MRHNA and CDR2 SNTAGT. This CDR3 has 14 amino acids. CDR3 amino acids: CASSQVAGLGPQHF. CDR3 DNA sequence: TGTGCCAGTAGTCAGGTTGCAGGGCTCGGGCCCCAGCATTTT.

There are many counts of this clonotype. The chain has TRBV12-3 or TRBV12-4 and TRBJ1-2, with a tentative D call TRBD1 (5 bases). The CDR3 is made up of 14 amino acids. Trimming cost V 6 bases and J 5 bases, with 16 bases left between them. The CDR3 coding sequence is TGTGCCAGCAGCTTAAGTCAGGGAGGTTATGGCTACACCTTC. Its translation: CASSLSQGGYGYTF.

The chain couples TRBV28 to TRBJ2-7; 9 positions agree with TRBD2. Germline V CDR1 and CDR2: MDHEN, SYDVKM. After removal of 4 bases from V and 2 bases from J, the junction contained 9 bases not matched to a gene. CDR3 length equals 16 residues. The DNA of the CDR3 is TGTGCCAGCAGTTACGGGGGTAGCGGGAGAACCTACGAGCAGTACTTC. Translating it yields CASSYGGSGRTYEQYF. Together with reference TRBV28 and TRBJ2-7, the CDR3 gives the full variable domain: DVKVTQSSRYLVKRTGEKVFLECVQDMDHENMFWYRQDPGLGLRLIYFSYDVKMKEKGDIPEGYSVSREKKERFSLILESASTNQTSMYLCASSYGGSGRTYEQYFGPGTRLTVT.

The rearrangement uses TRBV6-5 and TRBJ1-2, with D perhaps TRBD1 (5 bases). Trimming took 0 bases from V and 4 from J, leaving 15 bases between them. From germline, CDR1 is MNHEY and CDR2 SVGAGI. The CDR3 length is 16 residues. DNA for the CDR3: TGTGCCAGCAGTTACTCCGGCCTTTTGGGGACCTATGGCTACACCTTC. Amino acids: CASSYSGLLGTYGYTF.

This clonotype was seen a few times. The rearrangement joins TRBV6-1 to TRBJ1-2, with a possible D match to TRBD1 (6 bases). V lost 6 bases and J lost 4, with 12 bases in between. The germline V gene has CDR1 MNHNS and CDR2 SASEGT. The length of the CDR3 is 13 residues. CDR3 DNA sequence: TGTGCCAGCAGACCTACAGGGCTCTATGGCTACACCTTC. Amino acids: CASRPTGLYGYTF.

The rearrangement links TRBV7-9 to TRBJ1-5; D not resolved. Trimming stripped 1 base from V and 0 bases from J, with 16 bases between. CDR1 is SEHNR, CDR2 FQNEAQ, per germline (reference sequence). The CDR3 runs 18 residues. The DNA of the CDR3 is TGTGCCAGCAGCTTAGAGCTGGGCAGCACCAATAGCAATCAGCCCCAGCATTTT. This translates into CASSLELGSTNSNQPQHF.

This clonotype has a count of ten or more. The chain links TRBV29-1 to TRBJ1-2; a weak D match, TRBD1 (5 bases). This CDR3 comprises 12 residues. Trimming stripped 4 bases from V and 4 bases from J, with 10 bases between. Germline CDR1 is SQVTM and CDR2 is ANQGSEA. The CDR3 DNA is TGCAGCGTTGTCAGCACAGGCTATGGCTACACCTTC. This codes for CSVVSTGYGYTF.